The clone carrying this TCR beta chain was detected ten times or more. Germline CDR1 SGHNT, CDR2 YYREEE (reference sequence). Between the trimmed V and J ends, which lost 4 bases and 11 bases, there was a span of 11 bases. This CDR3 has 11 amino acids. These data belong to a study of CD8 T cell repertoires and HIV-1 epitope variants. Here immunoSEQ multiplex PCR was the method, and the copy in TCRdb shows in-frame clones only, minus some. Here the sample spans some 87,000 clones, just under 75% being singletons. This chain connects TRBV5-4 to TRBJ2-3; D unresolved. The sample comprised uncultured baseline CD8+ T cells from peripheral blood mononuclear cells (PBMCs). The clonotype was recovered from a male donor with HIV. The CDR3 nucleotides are TGTGCCAGCAGCCATGACCCGGGGCAGTATTTT. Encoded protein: CASSHDPGQYF.